This T cell receptor (beta chain) originates from a study of T-cell reconstitution after alpha-beta-depleted transplantation in children. Germline V CDR1 and CDR2: KGHDR, SFDVKD. V lost 2 bases to trimming and J lost 3 bases; unmatched junction nucleotides: 4. This CDR3 has 15 residues. The sample holds one count of this clonotype. Library preparation (for TCRbeta) was performed with unique molecular identifiers. TCRdb analysed the PCR reads with MiXCR anew, one entry per CDR3 protein. This sample has 350,000 to 400,000 distinct CDR3 sequences, with around 21% found just once. This specimen was PBMCs from the stem cell graft donor, taken from the stem cell graft. The TCR sequence derives from a human donor who donated a stem cell graft to a child with acute myeloid leukemia. The chain employs TRBV24-1 and TRBJ2-3; TRBD2 matches at 7 bases. The DNA of the CDR3 is TGTGCCACCAGTGATTCTAGCGGACAAACAGATACGCAGTATTTT. Translated, it gives CATSDSSGQTDTQYF.